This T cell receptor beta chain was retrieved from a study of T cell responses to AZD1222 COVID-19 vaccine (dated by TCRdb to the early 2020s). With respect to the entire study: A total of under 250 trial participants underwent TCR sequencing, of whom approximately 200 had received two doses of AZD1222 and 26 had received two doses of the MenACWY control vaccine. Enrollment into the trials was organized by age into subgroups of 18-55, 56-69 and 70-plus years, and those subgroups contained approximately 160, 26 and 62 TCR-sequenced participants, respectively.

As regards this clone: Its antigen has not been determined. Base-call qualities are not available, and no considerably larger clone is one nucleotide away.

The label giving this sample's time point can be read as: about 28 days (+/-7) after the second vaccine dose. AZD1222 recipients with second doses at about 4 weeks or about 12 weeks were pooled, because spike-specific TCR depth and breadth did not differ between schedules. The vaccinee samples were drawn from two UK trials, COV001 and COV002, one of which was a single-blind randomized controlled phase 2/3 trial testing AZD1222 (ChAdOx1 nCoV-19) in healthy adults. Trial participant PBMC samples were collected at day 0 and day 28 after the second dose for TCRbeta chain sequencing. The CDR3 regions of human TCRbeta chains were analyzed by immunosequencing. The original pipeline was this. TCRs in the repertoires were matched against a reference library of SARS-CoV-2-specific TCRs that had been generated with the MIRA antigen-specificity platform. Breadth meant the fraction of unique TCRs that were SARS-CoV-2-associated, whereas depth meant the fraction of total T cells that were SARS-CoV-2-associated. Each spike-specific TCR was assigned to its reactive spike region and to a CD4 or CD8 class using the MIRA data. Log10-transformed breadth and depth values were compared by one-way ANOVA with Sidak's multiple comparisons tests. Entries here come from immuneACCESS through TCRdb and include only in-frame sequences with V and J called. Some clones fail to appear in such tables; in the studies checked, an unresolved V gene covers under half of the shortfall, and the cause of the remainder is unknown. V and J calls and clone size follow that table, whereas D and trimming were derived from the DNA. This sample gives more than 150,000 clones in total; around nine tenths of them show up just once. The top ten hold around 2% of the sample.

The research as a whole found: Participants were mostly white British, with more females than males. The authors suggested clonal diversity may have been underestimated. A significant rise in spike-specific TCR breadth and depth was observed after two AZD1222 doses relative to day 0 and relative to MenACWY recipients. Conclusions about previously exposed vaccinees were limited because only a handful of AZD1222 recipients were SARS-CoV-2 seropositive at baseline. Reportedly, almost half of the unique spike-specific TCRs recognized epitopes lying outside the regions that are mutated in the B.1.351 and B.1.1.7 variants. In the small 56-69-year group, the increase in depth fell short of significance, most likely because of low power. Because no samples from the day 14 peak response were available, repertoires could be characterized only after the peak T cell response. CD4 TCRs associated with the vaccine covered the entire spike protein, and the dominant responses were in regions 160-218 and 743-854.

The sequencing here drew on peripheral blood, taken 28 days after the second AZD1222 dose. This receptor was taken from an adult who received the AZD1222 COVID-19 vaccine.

The DNA sequence follows: TGTGCCAGCAGTGGGGTCGATCAGCCCCAGCATTTT. The resulting protein is CASSGVDQPQHF. The V gene is TRBV28 and the J gene is TRBJ1-5; confidence is insufficient to name the D gene. V is clipped by 5 bases and J by 5 bases, and the sequence between their germline boundaries is 7 bases long. Reading the germline V gene gives CDR1 MDHEN and CDR2 SYDVKM. Reading from cysteine to phenylalanine, the CDR3 counts 12 amino acids. Left in the record is the CDR3 DNA by itself, 36 bases read in frame from the first base.